Presented here are 3 T cell receptor beta chains from one specimen sequenced in a study of shared clonotypes between healthy human individuals (dated by TCRdb to 2018 to 2020). Library preparation employed the immunoSEQ multiplex PCR assay. The table was pulled from immuneACCESS by TCRdb, which kept in-frame rearrangements only. Such tables lose some clones; where checked, under half of the loss comes from unresolved V genes, and the rest has no known cause. Here the sample has over a million clones; around 98% occur a single time. The top ten clones comprise about 0.45% of the sample. The material sequenced was naive CD4+ T cells sorted from blood. Sample cell subset or site, as interpreted from the label and publication: CD45RA+ positively selected. The receptors derive from a man aged 30 to 39 in good health.

J is TRBJ2-6 and V is TRBV19; no reliable D call. The V end lost 5 bases, the J end lost 2 bases, and 7 bases lay between the germline ends. CDR3 size: 14 residues. Germline CDR1 LNHDA, CDR2 SQIVND (reference sequence). The CDR3 coding sequence is TGTGCCAGTAGTCCGCAGACTGGGGCCAACGTCCTGACTTTC. Amino acids: CASSPQTGANVLTF.

The J gene is TRBJ2-7, the V gene TRBV27; D is possibly TRBD1 (5 bases). CDR3 length equals 14 residues. Germline V CDR1 and CDR2: MNHEY, SMNVEV (reference sequence). The germline V and J ends were trimmed by 5 bases and 2 bases, with 13 bases remaining between them. CDR3 DNA: TGTGCCAGCAGTCGGTCCAGGGCCCCCTACGAGCAGTACTTC. Encoded protein: CASSRSRAPYEQYF.

The chain recombines TRBV10-3 with TRBJ2-7; the D gene is possibly TRBD1 (5 bases). The germline V and J ends were trimmed by 3 bases and 6 bases, with 18 bases remaining between them. Germline V lookup: CDR1 ENHRY, CDR2 SYGVKD. The CDR3 consists of 15 residues. In DNA, the CDR3 is TGTGCCATCAGTGACCGAGGACACTCGTCGGGCGAGCAGTACTTC. Translated, it gives CAISDRGHSSGEQYF.